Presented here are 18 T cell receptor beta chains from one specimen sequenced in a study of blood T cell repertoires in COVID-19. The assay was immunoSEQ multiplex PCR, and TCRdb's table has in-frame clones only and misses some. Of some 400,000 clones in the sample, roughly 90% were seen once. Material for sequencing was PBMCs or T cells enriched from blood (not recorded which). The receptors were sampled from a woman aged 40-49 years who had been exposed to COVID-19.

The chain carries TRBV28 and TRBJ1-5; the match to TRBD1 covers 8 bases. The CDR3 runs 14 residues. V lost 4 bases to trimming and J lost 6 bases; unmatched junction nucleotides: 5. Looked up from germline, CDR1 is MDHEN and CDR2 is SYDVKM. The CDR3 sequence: CASSSGGAGQPQHF. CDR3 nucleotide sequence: TGTGCCAGCAGTTCAGGGGGCGCGGGTCAGCCCCAGCATTTT.

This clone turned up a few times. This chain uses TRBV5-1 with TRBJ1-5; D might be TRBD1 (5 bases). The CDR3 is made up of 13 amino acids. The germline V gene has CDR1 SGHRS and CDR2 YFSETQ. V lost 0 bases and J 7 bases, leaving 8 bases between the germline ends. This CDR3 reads CASSLEGAQPQHF. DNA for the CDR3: TGCGCCAGCAGCTTGGAAGGGGCGCAGCCCCAGCATTTT. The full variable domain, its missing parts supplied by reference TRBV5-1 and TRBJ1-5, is KAGVTQTPRYLIKTRGQQVTLSCSPISGHRSVSWYQQTPGQGLQFLFEYFSETQRNKGNFPGRFSGRQFSNSRSEMNVSTLELGDSALYLCASSLEGAQPQHFGDGTRLSIL.

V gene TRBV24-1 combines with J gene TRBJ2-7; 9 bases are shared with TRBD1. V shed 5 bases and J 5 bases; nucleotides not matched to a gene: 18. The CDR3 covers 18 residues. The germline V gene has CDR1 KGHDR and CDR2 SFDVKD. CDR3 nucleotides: TGTGCCACCAGTGCGGGGAATACTAACAGGGGGCGCATCCACGAGCAGTACTTC. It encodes CATSAGNTNRGRIHEQYF.

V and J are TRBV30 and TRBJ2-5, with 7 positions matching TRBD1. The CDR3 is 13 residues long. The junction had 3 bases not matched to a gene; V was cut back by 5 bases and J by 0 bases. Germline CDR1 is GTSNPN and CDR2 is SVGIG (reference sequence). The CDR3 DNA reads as TGTGCCTGGGAAACAGGGGACCAAGAGACCCAGTACTTC. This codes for CAWETGDQETQYF.

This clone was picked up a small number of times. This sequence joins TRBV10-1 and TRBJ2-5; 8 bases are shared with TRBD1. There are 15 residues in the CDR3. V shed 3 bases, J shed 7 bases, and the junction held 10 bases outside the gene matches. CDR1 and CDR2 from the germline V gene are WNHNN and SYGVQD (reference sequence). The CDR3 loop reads CASSEGQGVLGTQYF. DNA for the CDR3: TGCGCCAGCAGTGAAGGACAGGGTGTCCTCGGGACCCAGTACTTC.

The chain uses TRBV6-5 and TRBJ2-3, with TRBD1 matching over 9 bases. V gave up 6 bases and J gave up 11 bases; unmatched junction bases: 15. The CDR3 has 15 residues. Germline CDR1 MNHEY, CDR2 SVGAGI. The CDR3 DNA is TGTGCCAGCAGACAATCGGGACAGGGCCTCATAGGGCAGTATTTT. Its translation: CASRQSGQGLIGQYF.

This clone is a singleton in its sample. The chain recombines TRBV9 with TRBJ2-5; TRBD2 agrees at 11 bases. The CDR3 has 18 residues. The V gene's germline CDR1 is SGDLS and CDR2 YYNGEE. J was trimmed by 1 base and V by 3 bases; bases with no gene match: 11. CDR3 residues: CASSEGALAGGLQETQYF. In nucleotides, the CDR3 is TGTGCCAGCAGCGAGGGCGCCCTAGCGGGGGGCCTCCAAGAGACCCAGTACTTC.

CDR3 sequence reads: CASSLWVEIGQPQHF. CDR3 nucleotides: TGTGCCAGCAGCCTATGGGTTGAAATCGGGCAGCCCCAGCATTTT. This chain links TRBV7-2 with TRBJ1-5; D call uncertain. Germline loops: CDR1 SGHTA, CDR2 FQGNSA. This CDR3 contains 15 residues. V was trimmed by 5 bases and J by 7 bases, leaving 18 bases between them. Filled out from reference TRBV7-2 and TRBJ1-5, the complete variable domain reads GAGVSQSPSNKVTEKGKDVELRCDPISGHTALYWYRQSLGQGLEFLIYFQGNSAPDKSGLPSDRFSAERTGGSVSTLTIQRTQQEDSAVYLCASSLWVEIGQPQHFGDGTRLSIL.

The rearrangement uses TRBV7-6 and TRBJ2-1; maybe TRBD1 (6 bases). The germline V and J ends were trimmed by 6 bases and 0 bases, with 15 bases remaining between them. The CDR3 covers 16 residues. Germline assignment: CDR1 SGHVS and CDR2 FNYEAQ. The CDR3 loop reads CASREQGPTSYNEQFF. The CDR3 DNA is TGTGCCAGCAGGGAACAGGGACCAACCTCCTACAATGAGCAGTTCTTC.

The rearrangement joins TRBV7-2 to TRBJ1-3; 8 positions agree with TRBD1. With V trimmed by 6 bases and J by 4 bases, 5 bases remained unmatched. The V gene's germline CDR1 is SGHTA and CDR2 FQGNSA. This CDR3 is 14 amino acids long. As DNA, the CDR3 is TGTGCCAGCAGGTTAACAGGGGGAGGAAACACCATATATTTT. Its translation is CASRLTGGGNTIYF.

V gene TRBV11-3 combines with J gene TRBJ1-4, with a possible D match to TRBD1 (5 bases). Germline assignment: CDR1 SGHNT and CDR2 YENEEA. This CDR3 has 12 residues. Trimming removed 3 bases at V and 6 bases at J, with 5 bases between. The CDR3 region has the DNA TGTGCCAGCAGCTTCAGGGATGAAAAACTGTTTTTT. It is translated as CASSFRDEKLFF.

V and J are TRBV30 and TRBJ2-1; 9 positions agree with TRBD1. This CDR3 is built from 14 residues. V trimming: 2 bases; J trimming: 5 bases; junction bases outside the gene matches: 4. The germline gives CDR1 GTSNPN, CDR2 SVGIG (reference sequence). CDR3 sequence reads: CAWSTGTGNNEQFF. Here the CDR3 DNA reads TGTGCCTGGAGTACCGGGACAGGGAACAATGAGCAGTTCTTC.

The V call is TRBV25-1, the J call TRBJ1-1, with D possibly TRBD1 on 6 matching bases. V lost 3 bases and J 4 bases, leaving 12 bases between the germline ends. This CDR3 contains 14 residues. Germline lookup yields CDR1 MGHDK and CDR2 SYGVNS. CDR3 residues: CASSDLGGLTEAFF. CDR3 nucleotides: TGTGCCAGCAGTGACCTCGGGGGGCTCACTGAAGCTTTCTTT.

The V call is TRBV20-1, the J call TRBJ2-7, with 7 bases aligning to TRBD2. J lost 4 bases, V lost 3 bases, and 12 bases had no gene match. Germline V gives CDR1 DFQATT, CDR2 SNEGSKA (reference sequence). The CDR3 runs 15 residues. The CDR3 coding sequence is TGCAGTGCTAGTTTCTCGGGGGGAGGGGCATACGAGCAGTACTTC. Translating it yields CSASFSGGGAYEQYF.

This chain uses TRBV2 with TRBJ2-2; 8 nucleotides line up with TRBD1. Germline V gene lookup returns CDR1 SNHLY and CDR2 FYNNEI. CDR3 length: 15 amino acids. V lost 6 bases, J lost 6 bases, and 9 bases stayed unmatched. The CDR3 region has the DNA TGTGCCAGCAGAGCTGACAGGGGTGTGGCCGGGGAGCTGTTTTTT. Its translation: CASRADRGVAGELFF.

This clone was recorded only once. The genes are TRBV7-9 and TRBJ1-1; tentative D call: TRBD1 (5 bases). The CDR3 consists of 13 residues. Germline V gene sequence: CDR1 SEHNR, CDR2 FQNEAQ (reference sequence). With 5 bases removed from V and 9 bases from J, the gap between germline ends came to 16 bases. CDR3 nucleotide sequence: TGTGCCAGCAGCCTCTTAGTGGGGGGGAAAGCTTTCTTT. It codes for CASSLLVGGKAFF.

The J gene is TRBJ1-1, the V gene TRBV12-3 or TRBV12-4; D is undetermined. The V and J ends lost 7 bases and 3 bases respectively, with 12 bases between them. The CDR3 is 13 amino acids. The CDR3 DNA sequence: TGTGCCAGCACCCCGTTCGTCTACACTGAAGCTTTCTTT. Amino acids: CASTPFVYTEAFF.

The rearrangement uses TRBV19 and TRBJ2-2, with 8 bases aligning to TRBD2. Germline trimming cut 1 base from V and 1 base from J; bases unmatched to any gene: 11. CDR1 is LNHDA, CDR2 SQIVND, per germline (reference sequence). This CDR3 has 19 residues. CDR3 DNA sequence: TGTGCCAGTAGTATAGGATGGCTAGCGGGCGGTGTGAACACCGGGGAGCTGTTTTTT. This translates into CASSIGWLAGGVNTGELFF.